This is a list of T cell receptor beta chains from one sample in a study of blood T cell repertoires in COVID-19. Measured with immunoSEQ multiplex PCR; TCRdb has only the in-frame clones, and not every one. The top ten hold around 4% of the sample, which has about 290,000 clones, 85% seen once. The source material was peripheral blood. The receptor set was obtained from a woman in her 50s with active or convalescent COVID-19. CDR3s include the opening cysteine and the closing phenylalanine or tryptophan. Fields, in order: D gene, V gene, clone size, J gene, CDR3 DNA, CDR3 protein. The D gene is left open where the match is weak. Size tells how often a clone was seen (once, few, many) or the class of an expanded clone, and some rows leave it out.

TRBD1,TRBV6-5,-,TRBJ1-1,TGTGCCAGCAGTCCGACAGGGAGAGTCGACACTGAAGCTTTCTTT,CASSPTGRVDTEAFF
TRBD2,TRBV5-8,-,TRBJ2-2,TGTGCCAGCTCCTCCAGGGAGGGCCTTGACGGGGAGCTGTTTTTT,CASSSREGLDGELFF
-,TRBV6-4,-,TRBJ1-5,TGTGCCAGCAGTGACTCGAGGGAGCTCCGGCAGCCCCAGCATTTT,CASSDSRELRQPQHF
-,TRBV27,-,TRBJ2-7,TGTGCCAGCAGCGTAGGGGGCTCCTACGAGCAGTACTTC,CASSVGGSYEQYF
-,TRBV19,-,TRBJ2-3,TGTGCCAGTAGTATCGGACAAAGCCGCACAGATACGCAGTATTTT,CASSIGQSRTDTQYF
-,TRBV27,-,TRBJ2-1,TGTGCCACCTCCCAGTCCTACAATGAGCAGTTCTTC,CATSQSYNEQFF
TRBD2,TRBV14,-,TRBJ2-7,TGTGCCAGCAGCCATAGGGCTAGCGGGAGGGCCGAGCAGTACTTC,CASSHRASGRAEQYF
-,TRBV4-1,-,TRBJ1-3,TGCGCCAGCAGCCAAGGCAGGGCCTCTGGAAACACCATATATTTT,CASSQGRASGNTIYF
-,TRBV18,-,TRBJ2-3,TGTGCCAGCTCACCCGGGACTACAGATACGCAGTATTTT,CASSPGTTDTQYF
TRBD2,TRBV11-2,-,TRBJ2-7,TGTGCCAGCAGCCCCCTTGCTTGGGTAGCGGGAACATACGAGCAGTACTTC,CASSPLAWVAGTYEQYF
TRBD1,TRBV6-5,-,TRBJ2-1,TGTGCCAGCAGTAGAGCAGGGGGTTGGGATGAGCAGTTCTTC,CASSRAGGWDEQFF
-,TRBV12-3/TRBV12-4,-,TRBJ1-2,TGTGCCAGCAGCACGTCGGGTGTCTATGGCTACACCTTC,CASSTSGVYGYTF
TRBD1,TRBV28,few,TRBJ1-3,TGTGCCAGCGTAGAGAGGAGGGGGCCAGGAAACACCATATATTTT,CASVERRGPGNTIYF
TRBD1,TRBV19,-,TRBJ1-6,TGTGCCGTATCAGGGGGCGCCCGTGGGAATTCACCCCTCCACTTT,CAVSGGARGNSPLHF
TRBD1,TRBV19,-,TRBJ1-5,TGTGCCAGTAGTTCGGACAGGGTAGGAAATCAGCCCCAGCATTTT,CASSSDRVGNQPQHF
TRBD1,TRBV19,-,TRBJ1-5,TGTGCCAGTAGTATGGGACAGGGCGGGCAGCCCCAGCATTTT,CASSMGQGGQPQHF
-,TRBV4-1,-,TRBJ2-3,TGCGCCAGCCGAGCAGTGGCGGGAAGAGGTCGTGCAGATACGCAGTATTTT,CASRAVAGRGRADTQYF
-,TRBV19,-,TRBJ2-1,TGTGCCAGTAGTATAGGTCTCCTAGGCGGGAATGAGCAGTTCTTC,CASSIGLLGGNEQFF
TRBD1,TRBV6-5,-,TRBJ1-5,TGTGCCAGCAGGACCCTTGGACAGGGTTATCAGCCCCAGCATTTT,CASRTLGQGYQPQHF
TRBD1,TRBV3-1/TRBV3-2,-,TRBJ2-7,TGTGCCAGCAGCCAAGAGAAGGTACGGGACAGGGCTTACGAGCAGTACTTC,CASSQEKVRDRAYEQYF
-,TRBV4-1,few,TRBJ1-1,TGCGCCAGCAGCCGGGTTCAAGGGGGGAACACTGAAGCTTTCTTT,CASSRVQGGNTEAFF
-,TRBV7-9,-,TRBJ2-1,TGTGCCAGCAGCTCATGGCAGGGATTGGTCCCTAATGAGCAGTTCTTC,CASSSWQGLVPNEQFF
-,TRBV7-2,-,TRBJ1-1,TGTGCCAGCAGCTTAGGGGGGACAAACACTGAAGCTTTCTTT,CASSLGGTNTEAFF
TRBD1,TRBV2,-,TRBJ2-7,TGTGCCAGCATGGAAGGGACAGGGTATTACGAGCAGTACTTC,CASMEGTGYYEQYF
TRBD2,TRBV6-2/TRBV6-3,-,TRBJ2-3,TGTGCCAGCAGTTACTCGAGGACTAGCGGGAGGGCACGTACAGATACGCAGTATTTT,CASSYSRTSGRARTDTQYF
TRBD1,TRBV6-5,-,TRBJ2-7,TGTGCCAGCAGTTACGACAGGGGGGCCTACGAGCAGTACTTC,CASSYDRGAYEQYF
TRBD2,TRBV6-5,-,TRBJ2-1,TGTGCCAGCAGCCGGACTAGCGCTTTTTCGGGGGAGCAGTTCTTC,CASSRTSAFSGEQFF
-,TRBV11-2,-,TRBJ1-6,TGTGCCAGCAGCTCGAGCTCCTATAATTCACCCCTCCACTTT,CASSSSSYNSPLHF
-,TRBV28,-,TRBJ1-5,TGTGCCAGCAGTTCGGGACTTCGGGGGAGTAGTTATTATCAGCCCCAGCATTTT,CASSSGLRGSSYYQPQHF
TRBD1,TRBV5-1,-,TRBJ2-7,TGCGCCAGCACCGCCCCGGACAGGAGCCCCAGGCAGTACTTC,CASTAPDRSPRQYF
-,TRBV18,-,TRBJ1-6,TGTGCCAGCTCACCGGGGCGCAGCTCCTATAATTCACCCCTCCACTTT,CASSPGRSSYNSPLHF
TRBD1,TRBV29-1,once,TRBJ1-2,TGCAGCGTTTCGGGGACAGAGGGGAGCTACACCTTC,CSVSGTEGSYTF
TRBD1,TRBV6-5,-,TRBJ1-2,TGTGCCAGCAGTCCCCAGACAGGGAAGAACTATGGCTACACCTTC,CASSPQTGKNYGYTF
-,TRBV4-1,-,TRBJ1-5,TGCGCCAGCAGCCAAGATAGCCCCAGGGGAAATTATAGCAATCAGCCCCAGCATTTT,CASSQDSPRGNYSNQPQHF
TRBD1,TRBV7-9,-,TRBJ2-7,TGTGCCAGCAACCCGGGACAGGGATCCTACGAGCAGTACTTC,CASNPGQGSYEQYF
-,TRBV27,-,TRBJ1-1,TGTGCCAGCAGCCAAGGTGACATCGCGATCACTGAAGCTTTCTTT,CASSQGDIAITEAFF
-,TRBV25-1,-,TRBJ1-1,TGTGCCAGCACCCAAGGGGCAGCGAACACTGAAGCTTTCTTT,CASTQGAANTEAFF
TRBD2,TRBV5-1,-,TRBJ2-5,TGCGCCAGCAGCTCGGGACTAGCGGGAGATATAGAGACCCAGTACTTC,CASSSGLAGDIETQYF
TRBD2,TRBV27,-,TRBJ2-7,TGTGCCAGCAGTTTAGGGGTAGCGGGAGACTCCTACGAGCAGTACTTC,CASSLGVAGDSYEQYF
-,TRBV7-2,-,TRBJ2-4,TGTGCCAGCAGCTTAGAGGGAGGCGGGGTTCAGTACTTC,CASSLEGGGVQYF
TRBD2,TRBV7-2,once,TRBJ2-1,TGTGCCAGCAGCAGATCTAGCGGGAATTACAATGAGCAGTTCTTC,CASSRSSGNYNEQFF
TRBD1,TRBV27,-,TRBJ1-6,TGTGCCAGCAGTTTTGACAGGGGCTCCTATAATTCACCCCTCCACTTT,CASSFDRGSYNSPLHF
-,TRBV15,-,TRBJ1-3,TGTGCCACCAGCAGAGATTTGAAAACGGGTTCTGGAAACACCATATATTTT,CATSRDLKTGSGNTIYF
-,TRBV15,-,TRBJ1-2,TGTGCCACCAGCAGAGATGGAGCAGGGTTCTATGGCTACACCTTC,CATSRDGAGFYGYTF
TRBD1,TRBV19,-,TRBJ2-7,TGTGCCAGTAGTAAGACAGGGGCCCCAACGGTCTACGAGCAGTACTTC,CASSKTGAPTVYEQYF
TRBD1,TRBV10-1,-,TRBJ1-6,TGCGCCAGCAATAAGGCAGGGGGCGCCCACTCCTATAATTCACCCCTCCACTTT,CASNKAGGAHSYNSPLHF
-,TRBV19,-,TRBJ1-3,TGTGCCAGTAGTATAGTTGTCACAGGTGGTTCTGGAAACACCATATATTTT,CASSIVVTGGSGNTIYF
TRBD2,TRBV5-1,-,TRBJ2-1,TGCGCCAGCAGCCTACTAGCGGGAGGGCGGAATGAGCAGTTCTTC,CASSLLAGGRNEQFF
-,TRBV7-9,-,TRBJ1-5,TGTGCCAGCAGCCGACAGAGCAATCAGCCCCAGCATTTT,CASSRQSNQPQHF
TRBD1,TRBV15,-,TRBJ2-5,TGTGCCACCAGCAGAGGGGGACAGAAGTACCAAGAGACCCAGTACTTC,CATSRGGQKYQETQYF
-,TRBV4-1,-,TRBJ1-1,TGCGCCAGCAGCCAAGAAATCCGGCGGGGAACTGAAGCTTTCTTT,CASSQEIRRGTEAFF
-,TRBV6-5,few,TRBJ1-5,TGTGCCAGCAACGATAACGGGGGGCTCGGACAGCCCCAGCATTTT,CASNDNGGLGQPQHF
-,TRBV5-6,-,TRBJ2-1,TGTGCCAGCAGCTACAACAATGAGCAGTTCTTC,CASSYNNEQFF
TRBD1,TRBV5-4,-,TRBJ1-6,TGTGCCAGCAGCGAAGACAGGGGTTCACCCCTCCACTTT,CASSEDRGSPLHF
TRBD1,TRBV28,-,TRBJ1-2,TGTGCCAGCAGTTTACCCGGGACAGGGACGAAGGCGGGTGGCTACACCTTC,CASSLPGTGTKAGGYTF
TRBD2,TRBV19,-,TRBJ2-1,TGTGCCAGTAGTATATCTAGCGGGAGGGCCAATGAGCAGTTCTTC,CASSISSGRANEQFF
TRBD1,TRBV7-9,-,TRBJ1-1,TGTGCCAGCAGCGTAACAGGGGGGGCTGAAGCTTTCTTT,CASSVTGGAEAFF
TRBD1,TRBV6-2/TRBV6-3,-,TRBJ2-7,TGTGCCAGCAGTTACGTCCCGGACAGGGGGCTTAGCTACGAGCAGTACTTC,CASSYVPDRGLSYEQYF
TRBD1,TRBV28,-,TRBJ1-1,TGTGCCAGCAGTTCCTTACTACAGGGGGAGAACACTGAAGCTTTCTTT,CASSSLLQGENTEAFF
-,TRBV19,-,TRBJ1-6,TGTGCCAGACCGAAAGGGGGACCTTATAATTCACCCCTCCACTTT,CARPKGGPYNSPLHF